This is a list of T cell receptor beta chains from one sample in a study of T cell responses to AZD1222 COVID-19 vaccine. TCRdb's table, derived via immunoSEQ multiplex PCR, lists solely in-frame clones and lacks some. The sample includes about 30,000 clones, 90% to 95% of them seen just once. The specimen was peripheral blood, collected on day 0 of AZD1222 vaccination. All receptors come from an adult in good health. Both conserved end residues are part of each CDR3. D genes are given only for firm matches. A clone size is listed for some rows: how often the clone was seen (once, few, many), or a class if it is expanded.

CDR3 length: 13; V gene: TRBV7-8; clone size: .; D gene: .; J gene: TRBJ1-1; CDR3 DNA: TGTGCCAGCAGCTTAGTCCGGGACTTGGGAGCTTTCTTT; CDR3 protein: CASSLVRDLGAFF
CDR3 length: 17; V gene: TRBV7-2; clone size: .; D gene: .; J gene: TRBJ1-6; CDR3 DNA: TGTGCCAGCAGCTTACGCGCGGGGACCGTTGTCGGTTCACCCCTCCACTTT; CDR3 protein: CASSLRAGTVVGSPLHF
CDR3 length: 15; V gene: TRBV5-4; clone size: once; D gene: TRBD1; J gene: TRBJ1-1; CDR3 DNA: TGTGCCAGTGGGACAGGGGGGGGGAGGAACACTGAAGCTTTCTTT; CDR3 protein: CASGTGGGRNTEAFF
CDR3 length: 11; V gene: TRBV6-5; clone size: .; D gene: .; J gene: TRBJ1-1; CDR3 DNA: TGTGCCAGCAGTTATTCGGACGGGTCTTTCTTT; CDR3 protein: CASSYSDGSFF
CDR3 length: 15; V gene: TRBV7-8; clone size: .; D gene: .; J gene: TRBJ1-4; CDR3 DNA: TGTGCCAGCAGCTTAGTCGGTTGGGGGAATGAAAAACTGTTTTTT; CDR3 protein: CASSLVGWGNEKLFF
CDR3 length: 15; V gene: TRBV19; clone size: .; D gene: TRBD2; J gene: TRBJ2-7; CDR3 DNA: TGTGCCAGTAGTACCCAGCGGGGGTCATCCTACGAGCAGTACTTC; CDR3 protein: CASSTQRGSSYEQYF
CDR3 length: 11; V gene: TRBV20-1; clone size: .; D gene: .; J gene: TRBJ2-3; CDR3 DNA: TGCAGTCCTTTACGCACAGATACGCAGTATTTT; CDR3 protein: CSPLRTDTQYF
CDR3 length: 14; V gene: TRBV30; clone size: .; D gene: .; J gene: TRBJ1-1; CDR3 DNA: TGTGCCTGGAGTCCCCTGGCAGCCGGAGGTGAAGCTTTCTTT; CDR3 protein: CAWSPLAAGGEAFF
CDR3 length: 13; V gene: TRBV5-4; clone size: .; D gene: .; J gene: TRBJ2-1; CDR3 DNA: TGTGCCAGCAGCTCCGACAGCTACAATGAGCAGTTCTTC; CDR3 protein: CASSSDSYNEQFF
CDR3 length: 13; V gene: TRBV7-8; clone size: .; D gene: .; J gene: TRBJ2-1; CDR3 DNA: TGTGCCAGCAGCTTAGCAGCGTCCGATGAGCAGTTCTTC; CDR3 protein: CASSLAASDEQFF
CDR3 length: 14; V gene: TRBV27; clone size: once; D gene: TRBD1; J gene: TRBJ1-1; CDR3 DNA: TGTGCCAGCAGTCTACAGGGGAAGAACACTGAAGCTTTCTTT; CDR3 protein: CASSLQGKNTEAFF
CDR3 length: 13; V gene: TRBV5-1; clone size: .; D gene: .; J gene: TRBJ1-4; CDR3 DNA: TGCGCCAGCGGGGAGGGGCCTTTAGAAAAACTGTTTTTT; CDR3 protein: CASGEGPLEKLFF
CDR3 length: 14; V gene: TRBV10-3; clone size: .; D gene: TRBD1; J gene: TRBJ2-1; CDR3 DNA: TGTGCCATCAGTGCTCCTAGGACAGGGGATGAGCAGTTCTTC; CDR3 protein: CAISAPRTGDEQFF
CDR3 length: 16; V gene: TRBV11-2; clone size: once; D gene: TRBD1; J gene: TRBJ2-1; CDR3 DNA: TGTGCCAGCAGCGCCGCTACAGGGGGATTTCGGAATGAGCAGTTCTTC; CDR3 protein: CASSAATGGFRNEQFF